This T cell receptor (beta chain) was documented in a study of blood T cell repertoires in COVID-19. Looking at the study overall: Sites in the United States, Italy and Spain provided acute and convalescent COVID-19 samples.

V was trimmed by 4 bases and J by 6 bases, leaving 14 bases between them. The CDR3 length is 14 residues. The germline CDR1 and CDR2 sequences are SGHRS and YFSETQ. This clone was recorded only once. Authors' data handling: Reference gene primer amplification gave nucleated cell count estimates. Here immunoSEQ multiplex PCR was the method, and the copy in TCRdb shows in-frame clones only, minus some. V and J calls and clone size come straight from that table; D and trimming were deduced from the DNA. The data contain about 250,000 clones, 70% to 90% of them singletons. The material sequenced was PBMCs or T cells enriched from blood (not recorded which). The gene calls are TRBV5-1 and TRBJ2-4; D gene ambiguous. The TCR comes from a young man who had recovered from COVID-19. CDR3: CASSPTGLTNIQYF. CDR3 in DNA: TGCGCCAGCAGCCCAACCGGGTTAACAAACATTCAGTACTTC.